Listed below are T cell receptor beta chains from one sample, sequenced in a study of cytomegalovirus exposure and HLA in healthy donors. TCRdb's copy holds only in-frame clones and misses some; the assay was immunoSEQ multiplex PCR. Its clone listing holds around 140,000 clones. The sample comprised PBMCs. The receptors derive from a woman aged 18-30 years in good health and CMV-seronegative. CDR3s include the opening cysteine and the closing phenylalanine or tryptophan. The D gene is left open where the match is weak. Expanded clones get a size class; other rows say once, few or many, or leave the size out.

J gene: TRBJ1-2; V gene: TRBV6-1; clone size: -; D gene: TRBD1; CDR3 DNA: TGTGCCAGCAGAGATCCGGGACAGGGGTACTATGGCTACACCTTC; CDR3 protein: CASRDPGQGYYGYTF
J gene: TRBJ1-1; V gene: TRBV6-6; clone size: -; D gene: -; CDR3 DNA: TGTGCCAGCAGCCCGGGAGAAGGCACTGAAGCTTTCTTT; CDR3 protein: CASSPGEGTEAFF
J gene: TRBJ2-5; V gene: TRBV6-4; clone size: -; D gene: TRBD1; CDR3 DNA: TGTGCCAGCAGTGAGCGGACAGGGGGTCTTGAGGCCCAGTACTTC; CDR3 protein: CASSERTGGLEAQYF
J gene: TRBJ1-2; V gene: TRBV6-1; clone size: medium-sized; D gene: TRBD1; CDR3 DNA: TGTGCCAGCAGTGAAAGGTCAGGGGGTAACTATGGCTACACCTTC; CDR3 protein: CASSERSGGNYGYTF
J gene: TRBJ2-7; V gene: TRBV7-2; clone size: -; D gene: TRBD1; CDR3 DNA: TGTGCCAGCAGCTTAGAGGGACAGGGGCTCTGGGCCCCTAGGAGTGAGCAGTACTTC; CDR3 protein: CASSLEGQGLWAPRSEQYF
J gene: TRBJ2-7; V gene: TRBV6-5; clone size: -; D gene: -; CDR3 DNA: TGTGCCAGCAGTTACGCCACTATTGGCTACGAGCAGTACTTC; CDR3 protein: CASSYATIGYEQYF
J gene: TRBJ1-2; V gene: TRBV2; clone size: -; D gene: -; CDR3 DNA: TGTGCCAGCAGTGAAGCAGCAGGATTCACGATCTATGGCTACACCTTC; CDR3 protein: CASSEAAGFTIYGYTF
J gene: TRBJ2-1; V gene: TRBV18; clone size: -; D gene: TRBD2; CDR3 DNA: TGTGCCAGCTCCCCCAACCCACTAGCGGGAGTCTCCTACAATGAGCAGTTCTTC; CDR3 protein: CASSPNPLAGVSYNEQFF
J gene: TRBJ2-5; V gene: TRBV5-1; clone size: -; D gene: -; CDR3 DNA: TGCGCCAGCATCGGCGGGGAGACCCAGTACTTC; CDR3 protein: CASIGGETQYF
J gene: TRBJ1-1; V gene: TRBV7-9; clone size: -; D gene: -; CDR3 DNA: TGTGCCAGCAGCTTAATGGGCGGGGGGGCGACTGAAGCTTTCTTT; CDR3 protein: CASSLMGGGATEAFF
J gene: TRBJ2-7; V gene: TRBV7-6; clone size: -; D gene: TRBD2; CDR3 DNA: TGTGCCAGCAGCGCTAGGGGGAGGGCTAGCGGGACCTACGAGCAGTACTTC; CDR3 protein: CASSARGRASGTYEQYF
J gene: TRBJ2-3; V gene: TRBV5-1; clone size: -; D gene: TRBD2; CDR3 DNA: TGCGCCAGCAGCGGAGGACTAGCGGGAGCAGGAACAGATACGCAGTATTTT; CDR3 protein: CASSGGLAGAGTDTQYF
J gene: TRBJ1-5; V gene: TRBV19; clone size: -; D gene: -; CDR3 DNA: TGTGCCAGTAAGGTCCCGCTTTCCGGGCAGCCCCAGCATTTT; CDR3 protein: CASKVPLSGQPQHF
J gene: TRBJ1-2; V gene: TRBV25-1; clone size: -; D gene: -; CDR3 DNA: TGTGCCAGCAGTGAATATGGGCGGGACCCTGGCTACACCTTC; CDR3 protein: CASSEYGRDPGYTF
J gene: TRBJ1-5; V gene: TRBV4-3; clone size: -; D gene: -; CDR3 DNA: TGCGCCAGCAGCCAAGATCATAGGGACTTGATCCGGCCCCAGCATTTT; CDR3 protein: CASSQDHRDLIRPQHF
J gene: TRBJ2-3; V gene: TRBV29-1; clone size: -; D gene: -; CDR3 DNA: TGCAGCGTTGAACGGTCGGCAGGGAGCACAGATACGCAGTATTTT; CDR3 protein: CSVERSAGSTDTQYF
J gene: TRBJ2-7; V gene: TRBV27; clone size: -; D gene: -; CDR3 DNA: TGTGCCAGCAGGGGAAGGGGCTACGAGCAGTACTTC; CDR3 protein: CASRGRGYEQYF
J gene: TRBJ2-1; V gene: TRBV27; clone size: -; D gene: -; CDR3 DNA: TGTGCCAGCAGTTTCGTAGTTTCCTTGACTAATGAGCAGTTCTTC; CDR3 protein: CASSFVVSLTNEQFF
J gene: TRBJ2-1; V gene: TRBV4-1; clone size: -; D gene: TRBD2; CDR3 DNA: TGCGCCAGCAGCCAAGTCAGGGGGACTAGCGGGAGAGGTGAGCAGTTCTTC; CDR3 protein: CASSQVRGTSGRGEQFF
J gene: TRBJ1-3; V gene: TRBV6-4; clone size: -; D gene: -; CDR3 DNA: TGTGCCAGCAGAGCCGGGGGAAACACCATATATTTT; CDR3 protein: CASRAGGNTIYF
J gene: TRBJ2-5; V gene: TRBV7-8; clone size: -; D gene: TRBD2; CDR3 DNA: TGTGCCAGCAGCCCCGGGGGGCAAGAGACCCAGTACTTC; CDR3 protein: CASSPGGQETQYF
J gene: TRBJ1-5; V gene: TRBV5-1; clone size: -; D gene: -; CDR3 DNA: TGCGCCAGCAGCTCGGGGACTGTCGATCAGCCCCAGCATTTT; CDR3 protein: CASSSGTVDQPQHF
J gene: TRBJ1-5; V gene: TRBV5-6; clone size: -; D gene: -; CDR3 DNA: TGTGCCAGCAGCTTGAGGGGGGGCGCAAACCAGCCCCAGCATTTT; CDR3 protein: CASSLRGGANQPQHF
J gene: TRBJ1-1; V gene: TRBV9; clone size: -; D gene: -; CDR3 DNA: TGTGCCAGCAGCGTAATAGAATCGGGGACTGAAGCTTTCTTT; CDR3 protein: CASSVIESGTEAFF
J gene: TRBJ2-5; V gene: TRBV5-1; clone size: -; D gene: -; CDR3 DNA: TGCGCCAGCAGCTTTGTTCCGGGCCAAGAGACCCAGTACTTC; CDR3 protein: CASSFVPGQETQYF
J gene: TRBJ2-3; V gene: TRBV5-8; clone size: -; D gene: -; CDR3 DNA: TGTGCCAGCAGCTCCAGGAGGGCCATTGCAGATACGCAGTATTTT; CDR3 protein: CASSSRRAIADTQYF